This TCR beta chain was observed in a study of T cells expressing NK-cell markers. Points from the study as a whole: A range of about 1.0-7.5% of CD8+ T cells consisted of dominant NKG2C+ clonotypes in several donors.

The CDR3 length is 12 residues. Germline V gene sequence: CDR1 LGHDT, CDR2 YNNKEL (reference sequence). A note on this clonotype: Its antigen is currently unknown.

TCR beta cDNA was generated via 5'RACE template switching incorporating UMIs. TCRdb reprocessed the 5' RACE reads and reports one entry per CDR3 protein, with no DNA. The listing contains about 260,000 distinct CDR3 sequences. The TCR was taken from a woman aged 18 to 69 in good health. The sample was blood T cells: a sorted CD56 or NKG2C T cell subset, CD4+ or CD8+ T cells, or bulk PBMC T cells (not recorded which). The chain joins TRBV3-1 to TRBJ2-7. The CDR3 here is CASSPGYWEQYF.